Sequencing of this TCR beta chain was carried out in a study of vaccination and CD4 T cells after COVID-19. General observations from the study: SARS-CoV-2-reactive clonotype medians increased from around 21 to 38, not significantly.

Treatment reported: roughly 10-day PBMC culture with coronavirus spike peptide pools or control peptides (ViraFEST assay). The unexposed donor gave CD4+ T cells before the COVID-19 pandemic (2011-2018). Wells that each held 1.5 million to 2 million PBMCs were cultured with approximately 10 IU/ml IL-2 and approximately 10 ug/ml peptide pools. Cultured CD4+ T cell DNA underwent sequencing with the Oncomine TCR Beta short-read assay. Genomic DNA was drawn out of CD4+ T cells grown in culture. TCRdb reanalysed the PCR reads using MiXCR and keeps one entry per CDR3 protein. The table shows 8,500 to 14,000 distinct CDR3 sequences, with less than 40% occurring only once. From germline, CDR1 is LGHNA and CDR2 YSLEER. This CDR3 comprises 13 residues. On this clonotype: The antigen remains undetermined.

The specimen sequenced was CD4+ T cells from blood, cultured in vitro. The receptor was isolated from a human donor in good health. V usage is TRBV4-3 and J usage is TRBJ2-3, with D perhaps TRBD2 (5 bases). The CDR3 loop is CASGREGSDTQYF. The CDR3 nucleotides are TGCGCAAGCGGCCGGGAAGGGTCAGATACGCAGTATTTT.